What follows is one T cell receptor beta chain and its context. The antigen is undetermined. The sample originates from a study of T cell responses to AZD1222 COVID-19 vaccine. The study's findings and limits: Researchers report vaccine-associated CD4 TCRs spanning spike, with dominance at 160-218 and 743-854.

Profiling relied on immunoSEQ multiplex PCR, and the TCRdb table lists in-frame clones only, not all of them. This sample has around 150,000 clones; roughly 89% occur once, and the top ten carry around 8%. With 5 bases removed from V and 10 bases from J, the gap between germline ends came to 23 bases. The CDR3 contains 15 residues. In germline, CDR1 is MNHEY, CDR2 SVGAGI. The source of this sequence is an adult who received the MenACWY meningococcal vaccine as a control. The sample in question was peripheral blood, obtained 28 days after the second dose of the MenACWY control vaccine. The chain carries TRBV6-5 and TRBJ1-2; tentative D call: TRBD1 (5 bases). The CDR3 DNA reads TGTGCCAGCAGTCCCCCGGGACCAAATTCCCTTCCCTACACCTTC. It translates to CASSPPGPNSLPYTF.